The T cell receptor (beta chain) under discussion was sequenced for a study of blood T cells in healthy people across ages. A second PCR, run for roughly 7 to 12 cycles, used a sample-barcoded 5' primer plus a J-beta primer mix. Tagging of each cDNA molecule was performed by a template-switch adaptor with 12 random nucleotides. There were at least 3 million CDR3-containing paired-end reads obtained from each sample. TCRdb recomputed calls from the 5' RACE reads with MiXCR, one row per CDR3 protein. The data contain about a million distinct CDR3 sequences, roughly 50% of them singletons. The CDR3 extends over 13 amino acids. Trimming shortened V by 5 bases and J by 9 bases, and 14 bases separated the two germline ends. CDR1 and CDR2 (germline): SGHNT, YENEEA. General study points: Donors of long life had a larger count of naive CD4+ cells and greater diversity than aged donors.

A note on this clonotype: Its antigen is not known.

The source of this sequence is a woman aged 60-75 years in good health. The source material was blood. The rearrangement links TRBV11-3 to TRBJ2-1, with D possibly being TRBD1 (6 bases). In DNA form, the CDR3 reads TGTGCCAGCAGCGCAAACAGGGTCGGTGAGCAGTTCTTC. Translation gives CASSANRVGEQFF.